This T cell receptor (beta chain) originates from a study of T cells after yellow fever vaccination. Study-wide points: Repertoires obtained by FACS sorting could include abundant clonotypes that entered as contaminants from the bulk population. Overlap between CD4 and CD8 compartments was detected for a small share of clonotypes. Boosting was followed by the reappearance of most primary-vaccination clones (just under 98% CD4, more than 70% CD8).

The CDR3 sequence is 13 residues long. Trimming stripped 4 bases from V and 5 bases from J, with 8 bases between. The V gene's germline CDR1 is LNHDA and CDR2 SQIVND (reference sequence). TCRdb processed the 5' RACE reads anew with MiXCR; each CDR3 protein has one entry. This table holds about 320,000 distinct CDR3 sequences, around 13% found once. This clonotype was found a few times. The antigen is undetermined. The TCR originated in a man aged 18 to 29 who received the YFV17D yellow fever vaccine. This chain links TRBV19 with TRBJ2-2; D is undetermined. Sequenced here: CD4+ T cells sorted from PBMCs, sampled 15 days after the yellow fever booster vaccination. CDR3 residues: CASSTTPTGELFF. CDR3 nucleotide sequence: TGTGCCAGTAGTACGACGCCAACCGGGGAGCTGTTTTTT.